This TCR beta chain was sequenced for a study of identical twins. Study-level results: Excess sharing between twins was weaker in beta out-of-frame sequences.

The CDR3 has 15 amino acids. Looked up from germline, CDR1 is MNHEY and CDR2 is SVGEGT. TCRdb analysed the 5' RACE reads with MiXCR anew, one entry per CDR3 protein. Of about 660,000 distinct CDR3 sequences listed, 8.6% are singletons. This clonotype was seen a single time. As yet, its antigen is unknown. The junction departs from the called germline gene at one end, perhaps through a read error. The data were also submitted as part of a second study, on yellow fever vaccine responses in identical twins.

The chain combines TRBV6-2 or TRBV6-3 with TRBJ2-3; D may be TRBD2 (6 bases). The clonotype comes from a woman younger than 35 in good health. Sequenced: PBMCs. The CDR3 DNA is TGTGCCAGCAGTTTATCTACCGGGAGCATAGATACGCAGTATTTT. Translation: CASSLSTGSIDTQYF.